The next 32 T cell receptor beta chains were all read from a single sample in a study of blood T cell repertoires in COVID-19. Measured with immunoSEQ multiplex PCR; TCRdb has only the in-frame clones, and not every one. Found here are some 510,000 clones, around nine tenths of them singletons; the top ten hold 1.5% to 2%. The specimen was PBMCs or T cells enriched from blood (not recorded which). These receptors all stem from a woman aged 40 to 55 who had recovered from COVID-19.

The chain is built from TRBV6-5 and TRBJ1-2; no clear D. The V gene lost 6 bases and the J gene lost 3 bases, with 11 bases spanning the gap. Germline V gene data show CDR1 as MNHEY and CDR2 as SVGAGI. The CDR3 length is 13 residues. The chain's CDR3 is CASRGPMDYGYTF. The CDR3 DNA reads as TGTGCCAGCAGGGGCCCCATGGACTATGGCTACACCTTC.

The chain joins TRBV6-1 to TRBJ2-4, with 7 nucleotides matching TRBD2. The J segment lost 0 bases and the V segment lost 2 bases, leaving 13 bases of the junction unmatched. The V gene's germline CDR1 is MNHNS and CDR2 SASEGT. There are 19 residues in the CDR3. The CDR3 is CASSELGGAVDGAKNIQYF. Written as DNA, the CDR3 is TGTGCCAGCAGTGAATTGGGAGGGGCAGTGGACGGAGCCAAAAACATTCAGTACTTC.

The chain recombines TRBV5-1 with TRBJ1-4; D is possibly TRBD1 (6 bases). Trimming cost V 4 bases and J 5 bases, with 15 bases left between them. The CDR3 runs 15 residues. CDR1 is SGHRS and CDR2 is YFSETQ in the germline V gene. The CDR3 DNA reads TGCGCCAGCAGCCCATCCTTTGACAGGAATGAAAAACTGTTTTTT. The encoded protein is CASSPSFDRNEKLFF.

The chain has TRBV3-1 (or the pseudogene TRBV3-2) and TRBJ2-1; 10 bases are shared with TRBD1. The V and J ends lost 4 bases and 9 bases, in that order; junction bases with no gene match: 6. The CDR3 has 14 residues. Germline CDR1 and CDR2: LGHDT and YNNKEL (reference sequence). The DNA for the CDR3 is TGTGCCAGCAGCCGATTGGACAGGGGGGGTGAGCAGTTCTTC. Residues: CASSRLDRGGEQFF.

CDR3 sequence: CASSPRDRGISYGYTF. The CDR3 bases are TGTGCCAGCAGCCCACGGGACAGGGGAATTTCCTATGGCTACACCTTC. The chain has TRBV7-9 and TRBJ1-2; 10 nucleotides agree with TRBD1. Trimming cost V 5 bases and J 4 bases; bases outside gene matches: 10. CDR1 SEHNR and CDR2 FQNEAQ come from the germline V gene (reference sequence). The CDR3 extends over 16 amino acids.

V is TRBV4-3 and J is TRBJ1-6; no reliable D call. Germline lookup yields CDR1 LGHNA and CDR2 YSLEER. The CDR3 contains 13 residues. The V end was cut by 0 bases, the J end by 7 bases, with 4 bases between. The CDR3 sequence: CASSQEGNSPLHF. CDR3 bases: TGCGCCAGCAGCCAAGAGGGCAATTCACCCCTCCACTTT.

This clone was detected once. The CDR3 region has the DNA TGTGCCAGCAGCGACACAGGGCTCTCAGATACGCAGTATTTT. Its translation: CASSDTGLSDTQYF. The gene calls are TRBV5-4 and TRBJ2-3, with D perhaps matching TRBD1 (6 bases). The V gene's germline CDR1 is SGHNT and CDR2 YYREEE (reference sequence). This CDR3 spans 14 amino acids. The germline V and J ends were trimmed by 4 bases and 4 bases, with 13 bases remaining between them.

J is TRBJ1-5 and V is TRBV12-5, with 9 bases aligning to TRBD1. CDR3 size: 14 residues. Germline lookup yields CDR1 LGHNT and CDR2 FRNRAP. With 7 bases clipped from V and 4 bases from J, the junction kept 5 bases outside the gene matches. The CDR3 coding sequence is TGTGCTAGTGATCCGGGACAGGGTAATCAGCCCCAGCATTTT. Translating gives CASDPGQGNQPQHF.

The V gene is TRBV20-1, the J gene TRBJ1-2, with unresolved D. Germline V lookup: CDR1 DFQATT, CDR2 SNEGSKA (reference sequence). The CDR3 loop spans 11 amino acids. The V and J ends lost 6 bases and 5 bases respectively, with 10 bases between them. Here the CDR3 reads CSAEFRYGYTF. CDR3 sequence (DNA): TGCAGTGCGGAGTTTAGATATGGCTACACCTTC.

Only one count was recorded for this clone. V usage is TRBV4-1 and J usage is TRBJ1-2; D call uncertain. The germline gives CDR1 MGHRA, CDR2 YSYEKL. CDR3 length equals 16 residues. Trimming took 0 bases from V and 6 from J, leaving 17 bases between them. The CDR3 region is CASSQDYSYSGNGYTF. In nucleotides, the CDR3 is TGCGCCAGCAGCCAAGATTACTCTTACTCAGGCAATGGCTACACCTTC.

This rearrangement joins TRBV5-1 to TRBJ1-1; D remains unclear. With 4 bases removed from V and 5 bases from J, the gap between germline ends came to 12 bases. The CDR3 sequence is 13 residues long. Germline-derived CDR1 and CDR2 are SGHRS and YFSETQ. The DNA of the CDR3 is TGCGCCAGCAGCAAAATACGAGAGACTGAAGCTTTCTTT. Amino acids: CASSKIRETEAFF.

This chain connects TRBV28 to TRBJ1-2; D ambiguous. The CDR3 has 13 amino acids. Trimming pared 3 bases from V and 3 bases from J, leaving 8 bases between. Germline lookup yields CDR1 MDHEN and CDR2 SYDVKM. This chain's CDR3 is CASSFLPYYGYTF. The CDR3 nucleotides read TGTGCCAGCAGTTTCCTCCCCTACTATGGCTACACCTTC.

The rearrangement uses TRBV7-9 and TRBJ1-1; D perhaps matches TRBD1 (6 bases). CDR1 and CDR2 (germline): SEHNR, FQNEAQ (reference sequence). The CDR3 loop spans 14 amino acids. V was pared by 4 bases and J by 3 bases, with 12 bases between. CDR3 loop: CASSSGGQYTEAFF. CDR3 bases: TGTGCCAGCAGCTCGGGTGGACAGTACACTGAAGCTTTCTTT.

This clone was recorded once. The chain is built from TRBV25-1 and TRBJ1-2; D is undetermined. The CDR3 length is 12 residues. Deletions cut 4 bases from V and 4 bases from J, with 7 bases between. Germline V gene data show CDR1 as MGHDK and CDR2 as SYGVNS. CDR3 DNA: TGTGCCAGCAGTGGTTATTTCTATGGCTACACCTTC. It specifies CASSGYFYGYTF.

CDR3 amino acids: CASSSGITDTQYF. The CDR3 region has the DNA TGTGCCAGCAGTAGCGGGATAACAGATACGCAGTATTTT. The J gene is TRBJ2-3, the V gene TRBV2; 7 nucleotides agree with TRBD2. The CDR3 totals 13 residues. The V segment lost 5 bases and the J segment 3 bases; nucleotides outside the gene matches: 2. Germline CDR1 reads SNHLY; CDR2 reads FYNNEI.

This clone has a count of ten or more. The gene calls are TRBV5-1 and TRBJ2-7; TRBD2 might be the D (6 bases). The ends were cut back, 0 bases at V and 2 bases at J, with 6 bases in the middle. Germline V gives CDR1 SGHRS, CDR2 YFSETQ. The CDR3 has 13 amino acids. CDR3 bases: TGCGCCAGCAGCTTGGAGCGGGCCTACGAGCAGTACTTC. Translation gives CASSLERAYEQYF.

V gene TRBV9 combines with J gene TRBJ2-3; the D is unclear. V lost 3 bases and J lost 2, with 13 bases in between. The CDR3 contains 15 residues. In germline, CDR1 is SGDLS, CDR2 YYNGEE. Here the CDR3 reads CASSERPISTDTQYF. The DNA of the CDR3 is TGTGCCAGCAGCGAGCGACCTATATCCACAGATACGCAGTATTTT.

The chain has TRBV11-2 and TRBJ1-1; 9 bases are shared with TRBD1. The CDR3 runs to 15 residues. Trimming took 2 bases from V and 5 from J; bases not matched to a gene: 6. CDR1 SGHAT and CDR2 FQNNGV come from the germline V gene. The CDR3 region has the DNA TGTGCCAGCAGCTTAATCGGACAGGGGATAACTGAAGCTTTCTTT. Its translation: CASSLIGQGITEAFF.

The rearrangement links TRBV7-2 to TRBJ2-3, with 9 bases lining up with TRBD2. V was pared by 1 base and J by 9 bases, with 8 bases of the junction left unmatched. This CDR3 comprises 15 residues. Germline CDR1 reads SGHTA; CDR2 reads FQGNSA. The CDR3 loop is CASSLEGSGSHTQYF. In DNA, the CDR3 is TGTGCCAGCAGCTTAGAAGGTAGCGGGAGCCACACGCAGTATTTT.

This clone was detected only a few times. This chain uses TRBV10-3 with TRBJ2-1; 10 positions match TRBD2. CDR1 is ENHRY and CDR2 is SYGVKD in the germline V gene. This CDR3 contains 15 residues. The junction had 7 bases not matched to a gene; V was cut back by 6 bases and J by 5 bases. The CDR3 DNA reads TGTGCCATCAGGGGCCGGACTAGCGGTAACAATGAGCAGTTCTTC. Translated: CAIRGRTSGNNEQFF.

This chain links TRBV10-2 with TRBJ1-5; possible D gene TRBD1, 6 bases. With 6 bases removed from V and 5 bases from J, the gap between germline ends came to 11 bases. The CDR3 length is 13 residues. Germline CDR1 reads WSHSY; CDR2 reads SAAADI. Here the CDR3 reads CASRDSGYQPQHF. CDR3 coding DNA: TGCGCCAGCAGGGACAGCGGTTATCAGCCCCAGCATTTT.

The rearrangement joins TRBV29-1 to TRBJ2-5; D is possibly TRBD2 (6 bases). Germline loops: CDR1 SQVTM, CDR2 ANQGSEA. Trimming took 4 bases from V and 3 from J, leaving 12 bases between them. The CDR3 length is 13 residues. The CDR3 loop reads CSVGTILKETQYF. In DNA form, the CDR3 reads TGCAGCGTTGGGACTATACTAAAAGAGACCCAGTACTTC.

The chain carries TRBV24-1 and TRBJ1-4; TRBD1 agrees at 7 bases. The CDR3 is 15 residues long. The germline V gene encodes CDR1 KGHDR and CDR2 SFDVKD. V dropped 4 bases and J dropped 5; count of bases not matched to a gene: 6. For the CDR3, the DNA is TGTGCCACCAGTGACCCCGGGACAGCAAATGAAAAACTGTTTTTT. Its translation is CATSDPGTANEKLFF.

The chain is built from TRBV7-9 and TRBJ1-2; 7 bases line up with TRBD1. The V and J ends lost 4 bases and 4 bases, in that order; junction bases with no gene match: 9. The CDR3 runs 15 residues. Germline CDR1 reads SEHNR; CDR2 reads FQNEAQ (reference sequence). The CDR3: CASSSGTDLGYGYTF. The CDR3 nucleotides read TGTGCCAGCAGCTCCGGGACAGACCTAGGCTATGGCTACACCTTC.

This clone was observed a single time. The V gene is TRBV28, the J gene TRBJ1-1, with TRBD1 identical over 9 bases. Germline loops: CDR1 MDHEN, CDR2 SYDVKM. V gave up 3 bases and J gave up 1 base; unmatched junction bases: 6. CDR3 length: 16 residues. Here the CDR3 reads CASSFRNRGPNTEAFF. CDR3 DNA sequence: TGTGCCAGCAGTTTTCGAAACAGGGGGCCGAACACTGAAGCTTTCTTT. The whole variable domain, filled in from reference TRBV28 and TRBJ1-1, reads DVKVTQSSRYLVKRTGEKVFLECVQDMDHENMFWYRQDPGLGLRLIYFSYDVKMKEKGDIPEGYSVSREKKERFSLILESASTNQTSMYLCASSFRNRGPNTEAFFGQGTRLTVV.

The V call is TRBV18, the J call TRBJ2-1; possible D gene TRBD2, 5 bases. CDR1 is KGHSH and CDR2 is LQKENI in the germline V gene. The CDR3 has 13 amino acids. Trimming shortened V by 8 bases and J by 7 bases, and 15 bases separated the two germline ends. CDR3 sequence reads: CASKEGLDNEQFF. The CDR3 coding sequence is TGTGCCAGCAAAGAGGGCTTGGATAATGAGCAGTTCTTC.

The table lists this clone with a count of one. The rearrangement joins TRBV14 to TRBJ1-4; the match to TRBD1 covers 7 bases. Per germline, CDR1 SGHDN and CDR2 FVKESK. The CDR3 loop spans 14 amino acids. V shed 5 bases and J 8 bases; nucleotides not matched to a gene: 8. CDR3 nucleotides: TGTGCCAGCAGCAAGCCGGGACAGCAAGAAAAACTGTTTTTT. This codes for CASSKPGQQEKLFF.

This chain links TRBV13 with TRBJ2-5; TRBD1 is a possible D gene (5 bases). The CDR3 covers 18 residues. V was cut by 4 bases and J by 4 bases, with 25 bases left in between. The germline gives CDR1 PRHDT, CDR2 FYEKMQ (reference sequence). The CDR3 is CASSSGPRLKYGAETQYF. The DNA for the CDR3 is TGTGCCAGCAGCTCCGGCCCCCGGCTAAAATATGGGGCAGAGACCCAGTACTTC.

The V and J genes are TRBV11-2 and TRBJ2-1, with 7 bases that match TRBD2. The germline V gene has CDR1 SGHAT and CDR2 FQNNGV. J was trimmed by 5 bases and V by 1 base; bases with no gene match: 5. The CDR3 loop spans 15 amino acids. The DNA of the CDR3 is TGTGCCAGCAGCTTAGTTAAAGGGACTAACAATGAGCAGTTCTTC. As protein: CASSLVKGTNNEQFF.

This chain connects TRBV7-2 to TRBJ1-1; D remains ambiguous. Germline V gene sequence: CDR1 SGHTA, CDR2 FQGNSA. Trimming took 1 base from V and 8 from J, leaving 11 bases between them. The CDR3 sequence is 13 residues long. The CDR3 bases are TGTGCCAGCAGCTTAGGTTTCGGTTGGGAAGCTTTCTTT. Translating it yields CASSLGFGWEAFF.

V usage is TRBV2 and J usage is TRBJ2-3, with 9 bases identical to TRBD1. CDR3 length: 15 amino acids. Germline trimming cut 6 bases from V and 4 bases from J; bases unmatched to any gene: 8. Germline CDR1 SNHLY, CDR2 FYNNEI. The CDR3 is CASRADRGKADTQYF. In DNA, the CDR3 is TGTGCCAGCAGAGCCGACAGGGGGAAGGCAGATACGCAGTATTTT. Full variable domain (remainder filled in from reference TRBV2 and TRBJ2-3): EPEVTQTPSHQVTQMGQEVILRCVPISNHLYFYWYRQILGQKVEFLVSFYNNEISEKSEIFDDQFSVERPDGSNFTLKIRSTKLEDSAMYFCASRADRGKADTQYFGPGTRLTVL.

The V gene is TRBV7-8, the J gene TRBJ2-2; 9 bases line up with TRBD1. Trimming cost V 5 bases and J 3 bases; bases outside gene matches: 7. In germline, CDR1 is SGHVS, CDR2 FQNEAQ. CDR3 length equals 16 residues. In DNA form, the CDR3 reads TGTGCCAGCAGCATAACAGGGGGCTCTTACACCGGGGAGCTGTTTTTT. As protein: CASSITGGSYTGELFF.